This TCR beta chain appears in the sequencing data of a study of identical twins. Overall study findings and caveats: Models underpredicted monozygotic twin sharing of out-of-frame TCR alpha. Reduced insertions were recorded for abundant cord blood beta clonotypes, with no such pattern in memory repertoires.

Each cDNA held unique molecular identifiers, and template switching gave it a universal primer site. MiXCR was run by TCRdb on the 5' RACE reads, yielding one entry per CDR3 protein. The sample lists 200,000 to 250,000 distinct CDR3 sequences; over 12% were seen once. The CDR3 is made up of 14 amino acids. Germline assignment: CDR1 DFQATT and CDR2 SNEGSKA (reference sequence). Trimming took 6 bases from V and 2 from J; bases not matched to a gene: 6. This clonotype was recorded at least ten times. Its antigen is still unknown. This receptor was taken from a woman under 30 in good health. The chain has TRBV20-1 and TRBJ2-3; 9 nucleotides line up with TRBD2. The sequenced sample was memory (CD45RO+) T cells sorted from blood. The CDR3 DNA follows: TGCAGTGCCATTCTAGCGGGGACCACAGATACGCAGTATTTT. Translation: CSAILAGTTDTQYF.